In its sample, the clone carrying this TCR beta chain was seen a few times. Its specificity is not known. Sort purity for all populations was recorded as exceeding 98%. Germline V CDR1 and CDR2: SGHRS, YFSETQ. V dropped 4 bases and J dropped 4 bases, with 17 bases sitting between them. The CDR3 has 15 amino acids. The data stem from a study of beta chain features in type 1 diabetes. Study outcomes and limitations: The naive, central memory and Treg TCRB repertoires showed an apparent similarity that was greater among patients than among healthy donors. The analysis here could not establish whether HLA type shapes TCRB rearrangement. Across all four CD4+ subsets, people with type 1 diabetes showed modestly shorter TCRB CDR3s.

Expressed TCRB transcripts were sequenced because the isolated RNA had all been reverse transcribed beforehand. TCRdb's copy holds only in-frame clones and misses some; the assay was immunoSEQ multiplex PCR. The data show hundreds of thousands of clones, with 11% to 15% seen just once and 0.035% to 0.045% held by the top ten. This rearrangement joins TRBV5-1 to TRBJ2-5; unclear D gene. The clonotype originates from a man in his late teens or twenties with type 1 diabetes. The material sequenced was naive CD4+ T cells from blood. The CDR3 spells CASSAQPGPPETQYF. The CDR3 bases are TGCGCCAGCAGCGCCCAACCGGGCCCACCAGAGACCCAGTACTTC.